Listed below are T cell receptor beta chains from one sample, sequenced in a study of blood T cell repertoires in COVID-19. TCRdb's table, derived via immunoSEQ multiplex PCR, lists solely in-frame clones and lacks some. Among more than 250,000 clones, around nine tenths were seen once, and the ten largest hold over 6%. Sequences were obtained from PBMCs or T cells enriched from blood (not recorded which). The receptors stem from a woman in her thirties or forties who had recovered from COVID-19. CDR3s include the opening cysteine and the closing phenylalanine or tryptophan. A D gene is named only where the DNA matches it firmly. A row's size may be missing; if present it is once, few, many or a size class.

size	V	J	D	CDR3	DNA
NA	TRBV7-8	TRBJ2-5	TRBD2	CASSSSTSGGLQETQYF	TGTGCCAGCAGCTCTTCTACTAGCGGGGGACTACAAGAGACCCAGTACTTC
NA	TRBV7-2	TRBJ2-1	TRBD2	CASSPGGNEQFF	TGTGCCAGCAGCCCGGGAGGGAATGAGCAGTTCTTC
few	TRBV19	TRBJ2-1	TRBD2	CASSPLSGREAFPSYNEQFF	TGTGCCAGTAGCCCCCTATCTGGGCGGGAGGCCTTCCCCTCCTACAATGAGCAGTTCTTC
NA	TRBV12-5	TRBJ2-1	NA	CASGVGSRTSGEQFF	TGTGCTAGTGGGGTCGGGAGCCGGACCTCGGGTGAGCAGTTCTTC
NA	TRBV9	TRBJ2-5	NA	CASSVVGTYQETQYF	TGTGCCAGCAGCGTAGTGGGGACATACCAAGAGACCCAGTACTTC
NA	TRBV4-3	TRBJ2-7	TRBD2	CASSQDTGAGEQYF	TGCGCCAGCAGCCAAGATACGGGAGCGGGGGAGCAGTACTTC
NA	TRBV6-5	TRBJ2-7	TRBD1	CASSLGTGESDEQYF	TGTGCCAGCAGCCTAGGGACAGGGGAGTCCGACGAGCAGTACTTC
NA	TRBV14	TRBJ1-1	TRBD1	CASSRDSPEAFF	TGTGCCAGCAGCCGGGACAGCCCTGAAGCTTTCTTT
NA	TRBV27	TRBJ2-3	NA	CASSSQIGGDTQYF	TGTGCCAGCAGTTCACAAATTGGAGGAGATACGCAGTATTTT
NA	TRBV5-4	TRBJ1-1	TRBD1	CASSLNRGVSNTEAFF	TGTGCCAGCAGCTTGAACAGGGGGGTTTCTAATACTGAAGCTTTCTTT
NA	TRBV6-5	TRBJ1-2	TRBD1	CASKTGNYGYTF	TGTGCCAGCAAGACAGGGAACTATGGCTACACCTTC
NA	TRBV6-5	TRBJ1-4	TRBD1	CASSYSRDRREKLFF	TGTGCCAGCAGTTACTCGCGGGACAGGAGGGAAAAACTGTTTTTT
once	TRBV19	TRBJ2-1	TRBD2	CASSITSGTRSYNEQFF	TGTGCCAGTAGTATAACTAGCGGGACCCGCTCCTACAATGAGCAGTTCTTC
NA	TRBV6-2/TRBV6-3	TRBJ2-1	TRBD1	CASSQGAAMGEQFF	TGTGCCAGCAGCCAGGGGGCCGCAATGGGTGAGCAGTTCTTC
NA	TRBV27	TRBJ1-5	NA	CASFLLRQPQHF	TGTGCCAGCTTCTTACTCAGGCAGCCCCAGCATTTT
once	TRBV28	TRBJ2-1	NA	CASSPGDNEQFF	TGTGCCAGCAGTCCGGGGGACAATGAGCAGTTCTTC
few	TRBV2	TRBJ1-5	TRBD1	CASTGGQYSNQPQHF	TGTGCCAGCACCGGGGGACAGTATAGCAATCAGCCCCAGCATTTT
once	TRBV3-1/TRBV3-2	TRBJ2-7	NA	CASSQRTGTYLYEQYF	TGTGCCAGCAGCCAGCGAACCGGGACTTACCTCTACGAGCAGTACTTC
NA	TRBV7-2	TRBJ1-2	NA	CASSLPSVVSNGYTF	TGTGCCAGCAGCTTACCCTCGGTTGTCTCGAATGGCTACACCTTC
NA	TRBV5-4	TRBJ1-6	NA	CASSFGQGGNSPLHF	TGTGCCAGCAGCTTCGGTCAGGGCGGCAATTCACCCCTCCACTTT
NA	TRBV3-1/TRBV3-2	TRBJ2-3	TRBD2	CASRTSGKTDTQYF	TGTGCCAGCCGGACTAGCGGGAAGACAGATACGCAGTATTTT
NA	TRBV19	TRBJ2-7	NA	CASSPTPHSAEQYF	TGTGCCAGTAGCCCGACACCGCATTCGGCCGAGCAGTACTTC
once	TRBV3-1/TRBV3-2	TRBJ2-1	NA	CASSQGRGTYNEQFF	TGTGCCAGCAGCCAAGGTAGGGGAACCTACAATGAGCAGTTCTTC
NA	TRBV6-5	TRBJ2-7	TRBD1	CASSLMTGAAYEQYF	TGTGCCAGCAGTCTAATGACAGGGGCCGCCTACGAGCAGTACTTC
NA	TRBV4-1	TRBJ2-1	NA	CASSSDLAASYNEQFF	TGCGCCAGCAGCTCAGACCTAGCCGCATCCTACAATGAGCAGTTCTTC
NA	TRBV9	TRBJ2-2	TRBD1	CASSATQGSTGELFF	TGTGCCAGCAGCGCCACACAGGGGAGCACCGGGGAGCTGTTTTTT
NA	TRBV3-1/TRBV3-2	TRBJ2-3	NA	CASRGRGSTDTQYF	TGTGCCAGCCGAGGAAGGGGATCCACAGATACGCAGTATTTT
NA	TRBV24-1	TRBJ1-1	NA	CATSQGPTEAFF	TGTGCCACCAGCCAGGGTCCCACTGAAGCTTTCTTT
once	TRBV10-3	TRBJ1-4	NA	CAISDYDSGSKLFF	TGTGCCATCAGTGATTACGACAGTGGTTCTAAACTGTTTTTT